This T cell receptor (beta chain) was sequenced for a study of shared clonotypes between healthy human individuals. Method: immunoSEQ multiplex PCR; TCRdb's copy keeps in-frame clones and lacks some. The sample lists about 2 million clones, approximately 95% occurring once. Remarks on this clone: The target antigen is unknown.

Broader study findings: Despite large depth, rarefaction showed incomplete sorted-subset sequencing.

Losses at the gene ends were 4 bases for V and 3 bases for J; bases not matched to a gene: 15. The CDR3 has 18 residues. From germline, CDR1 is SGHVS and CDR2 FNYEAQ. Positive CCR7 selection of CD45RO-negative cells yielded the naive CD8 cells, and terminally differentiated effector memory CD45RA+ cells were excluded. The chain uses TRBV7-6 and TRBJ1-1, with 9 bases fitting TRBD1. The sequenced sample was naive CD8+ T cells sorted from blood. The sequence derives from a man between 18 and 29 years old in good health. The CDR3 sequence is CASSWQWGDRAAYTEAFF. In DNA, the CDR3 is TGTGCCAGCAGCTGGCAATGGGGGGACAGGGCGGCGTACACTGAAGCTTTCTTT.